The 5 T cell receptor beta chains below all came from one sample that was sequenced in a study of T cell responses to AZD1222 COVID-19 vaccine. Sequenced by immunoSEQ multiplex PCR; TCRdb stores in-frame clones only, minus some. The sample includes approximately 130,000 clones, roughly 89% of them seen just once. The material was peripheral blood, obtained on day 0 of MenACWY control vaccination. Receptors were obtained from an adult in good health.

The rearrangement joins TRBV2 to TRBJ2-1, with D possibly matching TRBD2 (6 bases). This CDR3 has 15 residues. V was cut by 0 bases and J by 7 bases, with 13 bases left in between. Germline CDR1 SNHLY, CDR2 FYNNEI. The CDR3 sequence: CASSEAGLGLNEQFF. The CDR3 nucleotides are TGTGCCAGCAGTGAAGCGGGACTGGGTTTGAATGAGCAGTTCTTC.

This clone was picked up a small number of times. V usage is TRBV28 and J usage is TRBJ1-2, with D perhaps TRBD1 (6 bases). CDR3 length: 14 residues. Germline V gives CDR1 MDHEN, CDR2 SYDVKM. Trimming removed 5 bases at V and 5 bases at J, with 15 bases between. DNA for the CDR3: TGTGCCAGCAGTCGTACAGGGTTGGGGTATGGCTACACCTTC. Its protein is CASSRTGLGYGYTF.

The chain recombines TRBV5-4 with TRBJ2-3, with D possibly matching TRBD2 (5 bases). CDR1 is SGHNT, CDR2 YYREEE, per germline (reference sequence). Trimming left V 1 base short and J 4 bases short, with 10 bases between. The CDR3 is made up of 14 amino acids. The CDR3 is CASSLFTEADTQYF. The CDR3 bases are TGTGCCAGCAGCTTGTTTACGGAGGCAGATACGCAGTATTTT.

This clone was detected only once. The gene calls are TRBV12-3 or TRBV12-4 and TRBJ1-2; D not resolved. V lost 8 bases and J 2 bases, leaving 9 bases between the germline ends. The CDR3 totals 12 residues. The CDR3 DNA follows: TGTGCCAGCGAGGGTCAAAACTATGGCTACACCTTC. It yields the protein CASEGQNYGYTF.

The chain employs TRBV29-1 and TRBJ2-1; the D is unclear. The CDR3 contains 13 residues. From germline, CDR1 is SQVTM and CDR2 ANQGSEA. The V and J ends lost 4 bases and 0 bases respectively, with 7 bases between them. The CDR3 region has the DNA TGCAGCGTTGGCCTTGGCTCCTACAATGAGCAGTTCTTC. It specifies CSVGLGSYNEQFF.